This record covers a single T cell receptor (beta chain). V lost 4 bases, J lost 6 bases, and 7 bases stayed unmatched. The CDR3 is 15 residues long. Germline CDR1 reads SGHNT; CDR2 reads YYREEE (reference sequence). This entry is derived from a study of shared clonotypes between healthy human individuals. Sequencing used immunoSEQ multiplex PCR; TCRdb keeps in-frame clones, though not all of them. The profile shows more than 1,200,000 clones, about 98.5% of them singletons. Sequenced material: naive CD4+ T cells sorted from blood. Subset in this sample: CD45RA+ positively selected. This clonotype originated in a man under 40 in good health. The gene calls are TRBV5-4 and TRBJ1-5, with 10 bases lining up with TRBD1. The CDR3 protein is CASSHDRGRIQPQHF. CDR3 nucleotide sequence: TGTGCCAGCAGCCACGACAGGGGGCGGATTCAGCCCCAGCATTTT.